The T cell receptor (beta chain) under discussion was sequenced for a study of shared clonotypes between healthy human individuals. J lost 0 bases, V lost 3 bases, and 7 bases had no gene match. Germline V gene sequence: CDR1 MDHEN, CDR2 SYDVKM. The CDR3 runs to 17 residues. Original processing notes: ImmunoSEQ output lacked quality scores and full-length reads, limiting matched filtering. Method: immunoSEQ multiplex PCR; TCRdb's copy keeps in-frame clones and lacks some. V and J calls and clone size are as listed in that table; D and trimming were resolved from the DNA. The data show around 640,000 clones, 95% to 97% seen once. Terminally differentiated effector memory CD45RA+ cells were left out of the naive CD8 fraction, which was CD45RO-negative and positively selected for CCR7.

The rearrangement links TRBV28 to TRBJ2-3; 9 nucleotides line up with TRBD1. The TCR originated in a woman aged 30 to 39 in good health. The sample comprised naive CD8+ T cells sorted from blood. The CDR3 is CASSLGAGTGSTDTQYF. DNA of the CDR3: TGTGCCAGCAGTTTGGGGGCGGGGACAGGGAGCACAGATACGCAGTATTTT. The full variable domain, completed using reference TRBV28 and TRBJ2-3, is DVKVTQSSRYLVKRTGEKVFLECVQDMDHENMFWYRQDPGLGLRLIYFSYDVKMKEKGDIPEGYSVSREKKERFSLILESASTNQTSMYLCASSLGAGTGSTDTQYFGPGTRLTVL.